Below, one T cell receptor (beta chain) is given with its context. Its antigen is not yet known. The sample holds no much larger clone one base away, and base qualities are not on file. This entry is derived from a study of CD4 T cells in relation to SARS-CoV-2 and coronaviruses (dated by TCRdb to 2020 to 2022). At the level of the whole study: In the ViraFEST assay, PBMCs were cultured with antigen for roughly 11 days, after which TCR beta CDR3s were sequenced to identify antigen-specific clonal expansions. A different TCR-beta assay, based on Illumina, was used to sequence expansion assays from other donors in the study. Across all 12 patients in the full convalescent cohort, ages ranged from roughly 20 to 80 years, with a median of 38. HLA restriction was mapped for shared crossreactive spike epitopes using patient-derived lymphoblastoid cell lines. The study assessed, at the TCR clonotype level, memory CD4+ T cell crossreactivity between SARS-CoV-2 and common cold coronavirus spike proteins. The Adaptive Biotechnologies TCR-sequencing kit was used to sequence samples from three pre-COVID donors and the naive versus memory experiments, whereas other data were Illumina-based. The roughly twelve convalescent patients included 8 males and 4 females; two subjects were Hispanic. Results and caveats for the whole study, not just this receptor: Because the crossreactivity analysis focused on spike protein, crossreactivity against other viral proteins was not assessed. Pre-pandemic and post-infection samples were not both contributed by any donor, so tracing of the source of pre-existing responses was limited. In about 60% of donors, memory CD4+ clonotypes turned up that crossrecognized SARS-CoV-2 and at least one common cold coronavirus spike. The study was limited by small numbers of patients and tested TCRs. Sequencing of naive versus memory cells indicated that the assay detects memory recall responses, not primary responses primed during culture. Crossreactive clones showed significantly weaker SARS-CoV-2-driven expansion than monoreactive clones, consistent with antigenic imprinting.

Survey-level immunoSEQ TCR-beta sequencing was performed on DNA from CEF-cultured naive and memory CD4+ T cells. As for the original processing: Preprocessing removed nonproductive sequences and CDR3s not starting with C, not ending with F or W, or shorter than 7 amino acids. The MANAFEST web app was used to call antigen-specific clonotypes on the basis of expansion compared with the reference and with other culture wells. To be counted as positive, a clone had to show significant expansion compared with the reference culture, at an FDR below 0.05, in 2 of 3 replicate wells. Positive clones also required significant expansion versus all other tandem wells and an odds ratio above 5. Cultured and uncultured naive and memory CD4+ repertoires were searched for previously identified spike- and CEF-reactive CDR3s. CDR3 homology was quantified as pairwise Levenshtein distance, calculated with the stringdist R package after three terminal residues were trimmed from each end. Imported from immuneACCESS, the table was reduced by TCRdb to in-frame sequences with V and J called. These copies leave out some clones; in studies compared against another copy, an unresolved V gene accounts for under half, and the cause of the remainder is not known. V and J calls and clone size follow that table, whereas D and trimming were derived from the DNA. Across this sample there are about 40,000 clones, with over 60% seen only once. The ten largest make up 20% of the sample.

The CDR3 goes from the cysteine to the phenylalanine over 18 residues. Only the CDR3 DNA is retained, 54 bases long and in frame from the first base. V was cut back by 5 bases and J by 0 bases, leaving a gap of 20 bases between them. As encoded in the germline V gene (reference sequence), CDR1 is MNHNY while CDR2 is SVGAGI. Naive and memory CD4+ T cells were separated from cryopreserved PBMCs by first enriching for CD4 and then performing EasySep naive CD4+ T cell enrichment. Sorted naive or memory CD4+ T cells (about 97,000) were grown at a 1:1 ratio with T cell-depleted PBMCs and CEF peptides for roughly eleven days. Each peptide culture condition was generally run in triplicate replicate wells. PBMCs were isolated from leukapheresis product or whole blood by Ficoll-Paque PLUS gradient centrifugation. PBMCs were either cryopreserved at -140°C or used fresh in the expansion assay. The QIAamp Micro DNA Kit was used to extract genomic DNA from the CD4+ T cells.

The source material was memory CD4+ T cells from PBMCs, cultured in vitro. The cell subset or site label of this sample denotes: memory (non-naive) CD4+ T cells. The receptor was derived from an adult with COVID-19. The rearranged chain carries TRBV6-6 and TRBJ1-5; matching of 6 bases hints at TRBD1 as the D gene. For the CDR3, the sequence is CASSQGPTLSYSNQPQHF. The nucleotides read TGTGCCAGCAGTCAGGGGCCCACCTTGTCCTATAGCAATCAGCCCCAGCATTTT.